This is a list of T cell receptor beta chains from one sample in a study of technical replicates of blood from a handful of donors. Sequencing used immunoSEQ multiplex PCR; TCRdb keeps in-frame clones, though not all of them. In the table there are roughly 90,000 clones, approximately 95% of which are singletons. The sequencing input was T cells isolated from PBMCs. The source of these receptors is a human donor in good health. CDR3s include the opening cysteine and the closing phenylalanine or tryptophan. Fields, in order: CDR3 DNA, CDR3 protein, clone size, V gene, D gene, J gene. D genes are given only for firm matches. A clone size is listed for some rows: how often the clone was seen (once, few, many), or a class if it is expanded.

DNA: TGTGCCAGTAGTCGGGGGACGGGGTACTATGGCTACACCTTC
CDR3: CASSRGTGYYGYTF
size: -
V: TRBV19
D: -
J: TRBJ1-2

DNA: TGTGCCAGCAGCTTAGCGTTGTGGGCGTATGGCTACACCTTC
CDR3: CASSLALWAYGYTF
size: -
V: TRBV7-9
D: -
J: TRBJ1-2

DNA: TGTGCCAGCAGCCTAACGGATCAGCCCCAGCATTTT
CDR3: CASSLTDQPQHF
size: -
V: TRBV5-5
D: -
J: TRBJ1-5

DNA: TGTGCCAGCAGAGGAGGACAGAACTACGAGCAGTACTTC
CDR3: CASRGGQNYEQYF
size: -
V: TRBV27
D: -
J: TRBJ2-7

DNA: TGTGCCAGTAGTAGGGGGGAGGGGAACACTGAAGCTTTCTTT
CDR3: CASSRGEGNTEAFF
size: few
V: TRBV19
D: -
J: TRBJ1-1

DNA: TGTGCCAGCATGGCAAGAGGGTATCAAGCGGGATGGGATATGGGGTACTTC
CDR3: CASMARGYQAGWDMGYF
size: -
V: TRBV28
D: TRBD2
J: TRBJ2-5

DNA: TGTGCCAGCAGGCACAGGGAAAATCGGGAGCAGTACTTC
CDR3: CASRHRENREQYF
size: -
V: TRBV6-1
D: -
J: TRBJ2-7

DNA: TGTGCCAGCAGTTTTCCTGAGGGGGTTTTACGAGAGCAGTACTTC
CDR3: CASSFPEGVLREQYF
size: -
V: TRBV28
D: -
J: TRBJ2-7

DNA: TGCGCCAGCAGCTTGAGCGTAGGACAGTTCTTAGCCGAGCAGTACTTC
CDR3: CASSLSVGQFLAEQYF
size: -
V: TRBV5-1
D: -
J: TRBJ2-7

DNA: TGTGCCAGCAGCTTGTCAGGGAGGGACAATCAGCCCCAGCATTTT
CDR3: CASSLSGRDNQPQHF
size: few
V: TRBV5-6
D: -
J: TRBJ1-5

DNA: TGTGCCGGCTCCCGACTAGCGGGAGGCGGTGAGCAGTTCTTC
CDR3: CAGSRLAGGGEQFF
size: -
V: TRBV6-5
D: TRBD2
J: TRBJ2-1

DNA: TGTGCCTGGAGTCCACTTCCCGGACAACGCAATCAGCCCCAGCATTTT
CDR3: CAWSPLPGQRNQPQHF
size: -
V: TRBV30
D: -
J: TRBJ1-5

DNA: TGTGCCAGCAGAGGGACAGGCATGAACACTGAAGCTTTCTTT
CDR3: CASRGTGMNTEAFF
size: -
V: TRBV2
D: TRBD1
J: TRBJ1-1

DNA: TGCGCCAGCAGCCAAGACCGAATAGCGGGCTACACCTTC
CDR3: CASSQDRIAGYTF
size: -
V: TRBV4-1
D: -
J: TRBJ1-2

DNA: TGTGCCAGCAGCCTACGGAGAGCCTACGAGCAGTACTTC
CDR3: CASSLRRAYEQYF
size: -
V: TRBV27
D: -
J: TRBJ2-7

DNA: TGTGCCAGTAGTGGTAAGGGGGTCTGGTCTGTCGAGCAGTACTTC
CDR3: CASSGKGVWSVEQYF
size: -
V: TRBV19
D: -
J: TRBJ2-7

DNA: TGTGCCAGTAGGCAGACAGCCTCTGGAAACACCATATATTTT
CDR3: CASRQTASGNTIYF
size: -
V: TRBV19
D: -
J: TRBJ1-3

DNA: TGTGCCAGCAGTGAAAGACTAGCGAGCACAGATACGCAGTATTTT
CDR3: CASSERLASTDTQYF
size: -
V: TRBV6-1
D: TRBD2
J: TRBJ2-3

DNA: TGTGCCAGCAGTGACGTCGGGACAGGGGCCCACACCGGGGAGCTGTTTTTT
CDR3: CASSDVGTGAHTGELFF
size: -
V: TRBV6-1
D: TRBD1
J: TRBJ2-2

DNA: TGCGCCAGCAGTGATAGCGGGAAGAGCTCCTACGAGCAGTACTTC
CDR3: CASSDSGKSSYEQYF
size: -
V: TRBV5-1
D: TRBD2
J: TRBJ2-7

DNA: TGTGCCAGCAGTGAAGGTGACAGGGGGCAGGTATACACTGAAGCTTTCTTT
CDR3: CASSEGDRGQVYTEAFF
size: -
V: TRBV6-1
D: TRBD1
J: TRBJ1-1

DNA: TGTGCCAGCAGCGTACAGGGGACTGGAAACACCATATATTTT
CDR3: CASSVQGTGNTIYF
size: -
V: TRBV9
D: -
J: TRBJ1-3